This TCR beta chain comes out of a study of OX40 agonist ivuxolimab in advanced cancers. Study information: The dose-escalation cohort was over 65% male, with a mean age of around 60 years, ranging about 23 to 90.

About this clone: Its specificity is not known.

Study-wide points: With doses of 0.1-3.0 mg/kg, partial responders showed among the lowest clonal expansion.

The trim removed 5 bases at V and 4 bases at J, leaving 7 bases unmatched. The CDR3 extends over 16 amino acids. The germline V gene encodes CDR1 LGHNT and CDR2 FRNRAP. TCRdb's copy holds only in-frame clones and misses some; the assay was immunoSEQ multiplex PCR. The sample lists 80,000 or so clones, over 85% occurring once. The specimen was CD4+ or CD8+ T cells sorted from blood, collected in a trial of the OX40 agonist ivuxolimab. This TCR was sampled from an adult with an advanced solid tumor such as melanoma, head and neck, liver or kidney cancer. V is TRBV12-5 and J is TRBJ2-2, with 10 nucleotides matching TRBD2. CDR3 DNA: TGTGCTAGTGGTCTAATAGCGGGGGGATTCACCGGGGAGCTGTTTTTT. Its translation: CASGLIAGGFTGELFF.